The next 24 T cell receptor beta chains were all read from a single sample in a study of blood T cell repertoires in COVID-19. Method: immunoSEQ multiplex PCR; TCRdb's copy keeps in-frame clones and lacks some. The sample has about 480,000 clones, 80% to 90% seen once. The material sequenced was PBMCs or T cells enriched from blood (not recorded which). The receptors here all came from a woman aged 60-75 years who had recovered from COVID-19.

V gene TRBV27 combines with J gene TRBJ1-5; possible D gene TRBD1, 5 bases. V was clipped by 5 bases and J by 7 bases, with 12 bases between them. CDR1 is MNHEY and CDR2 is SMNVEV in the germline V gene (reference sequence). This CDR3 contains 13 residues. This CDR3 is CASSPTRVQPQHF. DNA of the CDR3: TGTGCCAGCAGTCCAACCAGGGTCCAGCCCCAGCATTTT.

The chain joins TRBV11-2 to TRBJ2-1; D might be TRBD1 (5 bases). The CDR3 runs 12 residues. CDR1 is SGHAT and CDR2 is FQNNGV in the germline V gene. The germline V and J ends were trimmed by 4 bases and 6 bases, with 7 bases remaining between them. The CDR3 DNA sequence: TGTGCCAGCAGCTACAGGATCAATGAGCAGTTCTTC. Protein: CASSYRINEQFF.

The V and J genes are TRBV6-5 and TRBJ1-3, with D unresolved. Between the trimmed V and J ends, which lost 8 bases and 0 bases, there was a span of 11 bases. Germline V CDR1 and CDR2: MNHEY, SVGAGI. CDR3 length equals 14 residues. The CDR3 sequence is CASLSVYSGNTIYF. The CDR3 bases are TGTGCCAGCCTATCGGTCTACTCTGGAAACACCATATATTTT.

The chain joins TRBV11-2 to TRBJ1-6; tentatively, D is TRBD1 (5 bases). The CDR3 has 14 amino acids. Germline V lookup: CDR1 SGHAT, CDR2 FQNNGV. V lost 8 bases and J 7 bases, leaving 15 bases between the germline ends. CDR3 sequence reads: CASRQGFRNSPLHF. CDR3 nucleotides: TGTGCCAGCCGTCAGGGTTTCAGGAATTCACCCCTCCACTTT.

This clone was picked up many times. In DNA form, the CDR3 reads TGTGCCAGCAGCCCCGTGGAGGGGCCCGTCTATGGCTACACCTTC. It encodes CASSPVEGPVYGYTF. The chain recombines TRBV9 with TRBJ1-2; a possible D gene is TRBD1 (5 bases). The CDR3 loop spans 15 amino acids. Looked up from germline, CDR1 is SGDLS and CDR2 is YYNGEE. V was trimmed by 4 bases and J by 4 bases, leaving 17 bases between them.

The chain couples TRBV6-2 or TRBV6-3 to TRBJ1-5; 8 nucleotides align to TRBD1. The V gene end was trimmed by 2 bases and the J gene end by 1 base; junction bases not matched to a gene: 13. The length of the CDR3 is 19 residues. Germline assignment: CDR1 MNHEY and CDR2 SVGEGT. CDR3 residues: CASSYPQGALARSNQPQHF. DNA of the CDR3: TGTGCCAGCAGTTACCCTCAGGGGGCTTTGGCTAGGAGCAATCAGCCCCAGCATTTT.

This chain joins TRBV15 and TRBJ2-7; D is unresolved. Germline V gives CDR1 LNHNV, CDR2 YYDKDF (reference sequence). CDR3 size: 13 residues. The germline V and J ends were trimmed by 0 bases and 6 bases, with 9 bases remaining between them. CDR3 loop: CATSRDIGSEQYV. The CDR3, as DNA: TGTGCCACCAGCAGAGATATTGGTAGCGAGCAGTACGTC.

This clone appeared a single time. The rearrangement uses TRBV24-1 and TRBJ1-6; D is unclear. Germline loops: CDR1 KGHDR, CDR2 SFDVKD. The CDR3 covers 14 residues. V lost 5 bases to trimming and J lost 5 bases, with 9 bases between them. This chain's CDR3 is CATSAGINNSPLHF. Written as DNA, the CDR3 is TGTGCCACCAGTGCGGGGATTAATAATTCACCCCTCCACTTT.

This chain joins TRBV29-1 and TRBJ2-4; maybe TRBD1 (5 bases). CDR3 size: 13 residues. V was shortened by 3 bases and J by 6 bases, with 12 bases between the two germline ends. The germline V gene encodes CDR1 SQVTM and CDR2 ANQGSEA. The CDR3 protein is CSVERQGTNIQYF. The CDR3 coding sequence is TGCAGCGTTGAGAGGCAGGGAACAAACATTCAGTACTTC.

The CDR3 sequence is CASSFTGLGSPLHF. CDR3 nucleotide sequence: TGTGCCAGCAGTTTTACAGGATTGGGTTCACCCCTCCACTTT. This chain links TRBV2 with TRBJ1-6; tentatively, D is TRBD1 (5 bases). This CDR3 region has 14 residues. Germline assignment: CDR1 SNHLY and CDR2 FYNNEI. Between the trimmed V and J ends, which lost 5 bases and 9 bases, there was a span of 14 bases.

This chain connects TRBV7-6 to TRBJ2-3, with 7 positions matching TRBD2. The CDR3 totals 14 residues. From germline, CDR1 is SGHVS and CDR2 FNYEAQ. V gave up 4 bases and J gave up 1 base; unmatched junction bases: 2. The CDR3 reads CASSSAGGTDTQYF. The CDR3 DNA is TGTGCCAGCAGCTCCGCGGGGGGCACAGATACGCAGTATTTT.

The gene calls are TRBV2 and TRBJ1-2; a possible D gene is TRBD1 (5 bases). V lost 1 base and J lost 4, with 16 bases in between. This CDR3 spans 16 amino acids. From germline, CDR1 is SNHLY and CDR2 FYNNEI. CDR3 in amino acids: CASSEGRVAALYGYTF. The CDR3 DNA is TGTGCCAGCAGTGAAGGCAGGGTGGCAGCCCTCTATGGCTACACCTTC.

The chain is built from TRBV4-1 and TRBJ1-1, with 9 bases matching TRBD1. Germline trimming cut 1 base from V and 8 bases from J; bases unmatched to any gene: 2. The CDR3 loop spans 13 amino acids. Per germline, CDR1 MGHRA and CDR2 YSYEKL. CDR3 bases: TGCGCCAGCAGCCAAGGGGACAGGGCCGAAGCTTTCTTT. It is translated as CASSQGDRAEAFF.

The chain joins TRBV6-1 to TRBJ2-1; D not resolved. V gave up 2 bases and J gave up 4 bases, with 15 bases separating them. Germline V gene lookup returns CDR1 MNHNS and CDR2 SASEGT. The length of the CDR3 is 16 residues. In nucleotides, the CDR3 is TGTGCCAGCAGTGAATTTTCTTCGGTCCTTTACAATGAGCAGTTCTTC. It specifies CASSEFSSVLYNEQFF.

V is TRBV6-5 and J is TRBJ1-3, with a tentative D call TRBD1 (5 bases). Trimming removed 0 bases from V and 4 bases from J, with 10 bases in between. This CDR3 is 15 amino acids long. Germline V lookup: CDR1 MNHEY, CDR2 SVGAGI. This chain's CDR3 is CASSYSGVFGNTIYF. As DNA, the CDR3 is TGTGCCAGCAGTTACTCAGGGGTATTCGGAAACACCATATATTTT.

This chain links TRBV5-6 with TRBJ2-2, with 8 bases aligning to TRBD1. Trimming removed 4 bases from V and 4 bases from J; junction bases left unmatched: 12. Germline loops: CDR1 SGHDT, CDR2 YYEEEE. This CDR3 comprises 17 residues. CDR3 sequence reads: CASSQYGQGLITGELFF. CDR3 nucleotide sequence: TGTGCCAGCAGCCAATACGGACAGGGTCTCATCACCGGGGAGCTGTTTTTT.

The chain couples TRBV25-1 to TRBJ1-4, with D possibly TRBD1 on 5 matching bases. From germline, CDR1 is MGHDK and CDR2 SYGVNS. V shed 1 base and J shed 3 bases, with 9 bases lying between them. The CDR3 loop spans 15 amino acids. The CDR3 protein is CASSEWGEANEKLFF. As DNA, the CDR3 is TGTGCCAGCAGTGAATGGGGGGAAGCTAATGAAAAACTGTTTTTT.

The sample holds one count of this clone. This chain connects TRBV19 to TRBJ1-5; possibly TRBD1 for D (5 bases). Germline V CDR1 and CDR2: LNHDA, SQIVND (reference sequence). This CDR3 comprises 12 residues. V lost 3 bases, J lost 11 bases, and 11 bases lay in between. The CDR3 bases are TGTGCCAGTAGTATGGGGGGTGAGGCCCAGCATTTT. The encoded protein is CASSMGGEAQHF. Supplemented by reference TRBV19 and TRBJ1-5, the full variable domain reads DGGITQSPKYLFRKEGQNVTLSCEQNLNHDAMYWYRQDPGQGLRLIYYSQIVNDFQKGDIAEGYSVSREKKESFPLTVTSAQKNPTAFYLCASSMGGEAQHFGDGTRLSIL.

The J gene is TRBJ2-2, the V gene TRBV18; 10 bases are shared with TRBD1. V was pared by 1 base and J by 2 bases, with 7 bases of the junction left unmatched. CDR3 length: 18 residues. Looked up from germline, CDR1 is KGHSH and CDR2 is LQKENI. The CDR3 region has the DNA TGTGCCAGCTCACCACTCCTACTGACAGGGGGCAACACCGGGGAGCTGTTTTTT. This sequence encodes CASSPLLLTGGNTGELFF. The full variable domain, rest sourced from reference TRBV18 and TRBJ2-2, is NAGVMQNPRHLVRRRGQEARLRCSPMKGHSHVYWYRQLPEEGLKFMVYLQKENIIDESGMPKERFSAEFPKEGPSILRIQQVVRGDSAAYFCASSPLLLTGGNTGELFFGEGSRLTVL.

The rearrangement uses TRBV3-1 (or the pseudogene TRBV3-2) and TRBJ2-5; D may be TRBD2 (6 bases). The CDR3 is made up of 15 amino acids. Trimming cost V 0 bases and J 4 bases, with 12 bases left between them. Germline assignment: CDR1 LGHDT and CDR2 YNNKEL (reference sequence). CDR3 DNA: TGTGCCAGCAGCCAAGATCTTGGGGGGTCAGAGACCCAGTACTTC. Amino acid sequence: CASSQDLGGSETQYF.

The gene calls are TRBV4-1 and TRBJ1-5, with unresolved D. The germline V and J ends were trimmed by 5 bases and 0 bases, with 17 bases remaining between them. CDR3 length: 17 residues. Germline V gene data show CDR1 as MGHRA and CDR2 as YSYEKL. This chain's CDR3 is CASSFLGLDLSNQPQHF. The CDR3, as DNA: TGCGCCAGCAGCTTCCTTGGACTGGACCTTAGCAATCAGCCCCAGCATTTT.

The chain employs TRBV6-5 and TRBJ2-3, with 7 bases fitting TRBD1. The germline V gene has CDR1 MNHEY and CDR2 SVGAGI. The CDR3 covers 14 residues. V trimming: 7 bases; J trimming: 6 bases; junction bases outside the gene matches: 10. CDR3 in amino acids: CASTNRGLTDTQYF. DNA of the CDR3: TGTGCCAGCACCAACAGGGGCCTTACGGATACGCAGTATTTT.

The chain recombines TRBV6-5 with TRBJ1-1; D perhaps matches TRBD1 (5 bases). Trimming stripped 6 bases from V and 6 bases from J, with 17 bases between. In germline, CDR1 is MNHEY, CDR2 SVGAGI. The CDR3 runs 14 residues. CDR3 coding DNA: TGTGCCAGCAGGCAGGGCTCCGAGAAGGCTGAAGCTTTCTTT. It translates to CASRQGSEKAEAFF.

In this sample, this clone turned up a few times. V is TRBV19 and J is TRBJ1-5; 8 nucleotides agree with TRBD1. Germline CDR1 reads LNHDA; CDR2 reads SQIVND (reference sequence). The CDR3 loop spans 15 amino acids. Unmatched junction bases numbered 3, after V lost 1 base and J lost 4 bases. The CDR3 nucleotides are TGTGCCAGTAGTATAGGAAGACAGGGGAATCAGCCCCAGCATTTT. Translation gives CASSIGRQGNQPQHF.